The 9 T cell receptor beta chains below all came from one sample that was sequenced in a study of shared clonotypes between healthy human individuals. Only in-frame clones appear in the TCRdb table, and some are missing; sequencing was by immunoSEQ multiplex PCR. The sample includes 2 million to 2.5 million clones, approximately 95% of them seen just once. The sequenced sample was naive CD4+ T cells from PBMCs. The subset was: CD45RA+ positively selected. These receptors were collected from a man between 18 and 35 years old in good health. Some clones in this sample may be carry-over from other donors' samples.

The rearrangement joins TRBV5-6 to TRBJ2-1; TRBD2 aligns across 8 bases. Trimming cost V 3 bases and J 4 bases; bases outside gene matches: 15. Germline lookup yields CDR1 SGHDT and CDR2 YYEEEE. The CDR3 consists of 18 residues. CDR3 nucleotides: TGTGCCAGCAGCTCGAGGCGAGGGGCTAGCGGGCGGTACAATGAGCAGTTCTTC. Translation: CASSSRRGASGRYNEQFF.

As regards this clone: The identical CDR3 is also encoded by other nucleotide sequences in the sample. The rearrangement joins TRBV5-1 to TRBJ2-5, with D tentatively TRBD1 or TRBD2 (6 bases each). The CDR3 sequence is 14 residues long. Trimming left V 0 bases short and J 4 bases short, with 10 bases between. Germline assignment: CDR1 SGHRS and CDR2 YFSETQ. The CDR3 DNA reads as TGCGCCAGCAGCTTGGTACAGGGAGGAGAGACCCAGTACTTC. Its translation: CASSLVQGGETQYF.

The CDR3 is CAWGGATGGQGASQDGYTF. CDR3 DNA sequence: TGTGCCTGGGGCGGGGCGACGGGAGGACAGGGGGCATCCCAGGATGGCTACACCTTC. The chain joins TRBV30 to TRBJ1-2; 11 bases fit TRBD1. The J segment lost 6 bases and the V segment lost 5 bases, leaving 23 bases of the junction unmatched. In germline, CDR1 is GTSNPN, CDR2 SVGIG (reference sequence). This CDR3 is built from 19 residues.

The J gene is TRBJ2-5, the V gene TRBV5-4, with 7 bases fitting TRBD2. J was trimmed by 3 bases and V by 3 bases; bases with no gene match: 5. Germline V gives CDR1 SGHNT, CDR2 YYREEE (reference sequence). This CDR3 contains 14 residues. CDR3 sequence: CASSSLGREETQYF. CDR3 nucleotide sequence: TGTGCCAGCAGCTCGTTAGGGAGGGAAGAGACCCAGTACTTC.

This sequence joins TRBV7-8 and TRBJ2-1, with 12 bases lining up with TRBD2. V lost 5 bases, J lost 2 bases, and 13 bases stayed unmatched. CDR1 is SGHVS, CDR2 FQNEAQ, per germline. The CDR3 is made up of 19 amino acids. CDR3 DNA: TGTGCCAGCAGCGAATATCGGACTAGCGGGGCAAACCCCTACAATGAGCAGTTCTTC. Amino acids: CASSEYRTSGANPYNEQFF.

The chain is built from TRBV6-5 and TRBJ2-2; D remains ambiguous. Germline CDR1 reads MNHEY; CDR2 reads SVGAGI. The CDR3 has 15 residues. Trimming stripped 7 bases from V and 7 bases from J, with 19 bases between. Here the CDR3 DNA reads TGTGCCAGCACCCTTTCGGGCACTCAGTACGGGGAGCTGTTTTTT. It yields the protein CASTLSGTQYGELFF.

Of note for this clone: The same CDR3 also results from other DNA sequences found in this sample. Here the CDR3 reads CASSVGLAGVYEQYF. The CDR3 region has the DNA TGTGCCAGCAGCGTAGGACTAGCGGGAGTCTACGAGCAGTACTTC. The chain has TRBV9 and TRBJ2-7; TRBD2 aligns across 12 bases. Per the germline V gene, CDR1 is SGDLS and CDR2 is YYNGEE. The J segment lost 3 bases and the V segment lost 0 bases, leaving 1 base of the junction unmatched. The CDR3 loop spans 15 amino acids.

This chain uses TRBV28 with TRBJ1-4, with a weak D call TRBD1 (5 bases). This CDR3 is built from 15 residues. V lost 6 bases to trimming and J lost 4 bases, with 15 bases between them. CDR1 and CDR2 (germline): MDHEN, SYDVKM. CDR3 protein: CASRPGGPLNEKLFF. DNA for the CDR3: TGTGCCAGCAGGCCGGGGGGACCCCTTAATGAAAAACTGTTTTTT.

This chain connects TRBV9 to TRBJ1-2; no reliable D call. The CDR3 contains 14 residues. Germline lookup yields CDR1 SGDLS and CDR2 YYNGEE. V dropped 4 bases and J dropped 3 bases, with 13 bases sitting between them. The chain's CDR3 is CASSRTAEYYGYTF. The CDR3 DNA follows: TGTGCCAGCAGCAGGACGGCAGAATACTATGGCTACACCTTC.